Described below is a single TCR beta chain sequence and its context. What it binds is unknown. The CDR3 is 13 amino acids. CDR1 and CDR2 from the germline V gene are LNHNV and YYDKDF (reference sequence). V lost 1 base, J lost 2 bases, and 5 bases lay in between. These data belong to a study of human T cells and chemical hapten exposure. Study-wide context: A patient group, mainly female, showed alopecia areata, totalis or universalis. Variation in per-sample TCR yields came mainly from small pooled library volume differences.

The sample's time point: patch test 3, about 24 weeks after DPC sensitization. As for treatment: therapeutic diphenylcyclopropenone sensitization with weekly scalp DPC. The library put unique molecular identifiers onto individual cDNA molecules. TCRdb independently ran MiXCR on the RACE reads; one entry per CDR3 protein. The repertoire holds 95,000 to 150,000 distinct CDR3 sequences, with 11% as singletons. Study results and caveats: Following DPC sensitization, TCRs present above 1 in 1000 frequency showed no change.

The chain employs TRBV15 and TRBJ2-5; no definite D call. Source: whole blood, taken in connection with sensitization to the hapten diphenylcyclopropenone (DPC). The TCR sequence derives from a woman in her fifties or sixties with alopecia areata. Some clones in this sample may be carry-over from other donors' samples. Here the CDR3 reads CATSRGMQETQYF. In DNA form, the CDR3 reads TGTGCCACCAGCAGAGGGATGCAAGAGACCCAGTACTTC.